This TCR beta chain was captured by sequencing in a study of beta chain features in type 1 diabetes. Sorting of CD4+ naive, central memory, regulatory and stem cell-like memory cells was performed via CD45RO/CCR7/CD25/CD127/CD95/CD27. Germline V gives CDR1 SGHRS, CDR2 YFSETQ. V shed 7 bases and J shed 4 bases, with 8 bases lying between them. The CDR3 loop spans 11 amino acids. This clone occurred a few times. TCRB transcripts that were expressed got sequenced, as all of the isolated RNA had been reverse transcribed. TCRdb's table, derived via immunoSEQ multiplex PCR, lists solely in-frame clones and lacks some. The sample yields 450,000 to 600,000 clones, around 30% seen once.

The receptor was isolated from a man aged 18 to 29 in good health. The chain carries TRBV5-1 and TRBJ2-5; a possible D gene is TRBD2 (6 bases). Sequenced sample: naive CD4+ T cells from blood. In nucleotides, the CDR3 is TGCGCCAGCCGGGGAGGAGAGACCCAGTACTTC. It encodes CASRGGETQYF.